Listed below are T cell receptor beta chains from one sample, sequenced in a study of CD8 T cells in ankylosing spondylitis. TCRdb ran MiXCR on the 5' RACE reads and lists one entry per CDR3 protein. The sample yields 250,000 or so distinct CDR3 sequences, roughly a quarter seen once. Sequencing was carried out using blood, either unsorted or a sorted T cell fraction (not recorded which). The receptors come from a male donor with ankylosing spondylitis or in good health (not recorded which). Both conserved end residues are part of each CDR3. Fields, in order: V gene, clone size, J gene, D gene, CDR3 DNA, CDR3 protein. A D gene is named only where the DNA matches it firmly. A row's size may be missing; if present it is once, few, many or a size class.

v_call: TRBV12-3/TRBV12-4; clone_size: many; j_call: TRBJ2-7; d_call: .; cdr3_nt: TGTGCCAGCAGTTTAGGTCGTAGAACCTACGAGCAGTACTTC; cdr3_aa: CASSLGRRTYEQYF
v_call: TRBV20-1; clone_size: .; j_call: TRBJ2-5; d_call: .; cdr3_nt: TGCAGTGCTAGTCCCGGGACATCTCTAGGGGAGACCCAGTACTTC; cdr3_aa: CSASPGTSLGETQYF
v_call: TRBV12-3/TRBV12-4; clone_size: many; j_call: TRBJ2-1; d_call: TRBD2; cdr3_nt: TGTGCCAGCAGACGGGGGGGCGTCAATGAGCAGTTCTTC; cdr3_aa: CASRRGGVNEQFF
v_call: TRBV20-1; clone_size: .; j_call: TRBJ2-5; d_call: TRBD1; cdr3_nt: TGCAGTGCTGGGGACAGGCGCCAAGAGACCCAGTACTTC; cdr3_aa: CSAGDRRQETQYF
v_call: TRBV20-1; clone_size: .; j_call: TRBJ2-3; d_call: .; cdr3_nt: TGCAGTGCTCCTCCCCCGGGCCTTACGCAGTATTTT; cdr3_aa: CSAPPPGLTQYF
v_call: TRBV12-3/TRBV12-4; clone_size: few; j_call: TRBJ2-7; d_call: .; cdr3_nt: TGTGCCAGCAGCCCAGACATGCTAGGGAACGAGCAGTACTTC; cdr3_aa: CASSPDMLGNEQYF
v_call: TRBV20-1; clone_size: many; j_call: TRBJ2-7; d_call: TRBD1; cdr3_nt: TGCAGTGCTCCATGGACAGGGTTCTTGGACGAGCAGTACTTC; cdr3_aa: CSAPWTGFLDEQYF
v_call: TRBV7-3; clone_size: .; j_call: TRBJ1-1; d_call: .; cdr3_nt: TGTGCCAGCAGCCCACGTTTAAACACTGAAGCTTTCTTT; cdr3_aa: CASSPRLNTEAFF
v_call: TRBV9; clone_size: many; j_call: TRBJ2-3; d_call: TRBD1; cdr3_nt: TGTGCCAGCAGCGGGTCATTGGACAGGGTGACAGATACGCAGTATTTT; cdr3_aa: CASSGSLDRVTDTQYF
v_call: TRBV5-1; clone_size: .; j_call: TRBJ2-6; d_call: .; cdr3_nt: TGCGCCAGCAGCACAGGGAGCCTCTCTGGGGCCAACGTCCTGACTTTC; cdr3_aa: CASSTGSLSGANVLTF
v_call: TRBV20-1; clone_size: .; j_call: TRBJ2-7; d_call: .; cdr3_nt: TGCAGTGCTAGATTGTTCGACTCCCAGAACCACGAGCAGTACTTC; cdr3_aa: CSARLFDSQNHEQYF
v_call: TRBV29-1; clone_size: .; j_call: TRBJ2-5; d_call: .; cdr3_nt: TGCAGCGTGCAGGACTTTCCCCAAGAGACCCAGTACTTC; cdr3_aa: CSVQDFPQETQYF
v_call: TRBV2; clone_size: .; j_call: TRBJ2-7; d_call: TRBD1; cdr3_nt: TGTGCCAGCAGCGATCCGGGACAGGGGATCTACGAGCAGTACTTC; cdr3_aa: CASSDPGQGIYEQYF